The source of this T cell receptor beta chain is a study of T cell responses to AZD1222 COVID-19 vaccine. The study, taken as a whole, reports: Of spike-specific TCRs, nearly half reportedly target regions left unmutated in variants. Two doses of AZD1222 preceded a rise in Spike-specific TCR breadth and depth.

Points on this clone: Its antigen remains unidentified.

Only in-frame clones appear in the TCRdb table, and some are missing; sequencing was by immunoSEQ multiplex PCR. The table shows around 140,000 clones, with about 92% occurring only once. The sequencing here drew on peripheral blood, taken on day 0 of AZD1222 vaccination. This TCR was recovered from an adult in good health.

CDR3 nucleotide sequence: TGCGCCAGTATCGGAGGCGCATCCTACAATGAGCAGTTCTTC. Protein sequence: CASIGGASYNEQFF. This chain links TRBV5-1 with TRBJ2-1; TRBD2 is a possible D gene (5 bases). CDR1 is SGHRS, CDR2 YFSETQ, per germline. CDR3 size: 14 residues. V was trimmed by 8 bases and J by 1 base, leaving 13 bases between them.